What follows describes a single TCR beta chain. The data stem from a study of blood T cell repertoires in COVID-19. Germline lookup yields CDR1 SEHNR and CDR2 FQNEAQ (reference sequence). The V gene lost 0 bases and the J gene lost 5 bases, with 5 bases spanning the gap. The CDR3 runs 13 residues. Sequencing was performed with immunoSEQ multiplex PCR; in TCRdb, only in-frame clones are kept and a portion is missing. The sample contains around 150,000 clones, 82% of which appear only once. This chain joins TRBV7-9 and TRBJ1-5; D is unresolved. The source is a woman in her forties with COVID-19, enrolled during active disease. Sequences were obtained from peripheral blood. Written as DNA, the CDR3 is TGTGCCAGCAGCTTAGCTCGGGATCAGCCCCAGCATTTT. It encodes CASSLARDQPQHF.